These 31 T cell receptor beta chains originate from one sample sequenced in a study of PD-1 blockade in classical Hodgkin lymphoma (dated by TCRdb to 2019 to 2021). The method was the immunoSEQ multiplex PCR assay. TCRdb obtained this table from immuneACCESS and retained in-frame rearrangements with V and J assigned. These tables miss some clones; where compared with another copy, unresolved V genes account for less than half of the shortfall, and the remainder is unexplained. The sample table records tens of thousands of clones; approximately 80% of these occur just once. Less than 20% of the sample is in the top ten clones. The meaning of the sample's time point label: cycle 4 day 1 (C4D1), after five to seven weeks of nivolumab. Every trial patient had relapsed following autologous stem cell transplantation, and prior brentuximab vedotin exposure was what differed among cohorts A, B and C. The specimen comprised peripheral blood mononuclear cells (PBMCs), sampled before the fourth cycle of nivolumab. The receptors stem from a human donor with classical Hodgkin lymphoma.

The rearrangement uses TRBV11-2 and TRBJ1-1; D remains unclear. Trimming removed 3 bases at V and 7 bases at J, with 9 bases between. Looked up from germline, CDR1 is SGHAT and CDR2 is FQNNGV. The CDR3 runs to 12 residues. CDR3 residues: CASSFFGDEAFF. Written as DNA, the CDR3 is TGTGCCAGCAGCTTTTTTGGGGATGAAGCTTTCTTT.

This sequence joins TRBV5-6 and TRBJ2-7, with D possibly matching TRBD1 (6 bases). Germline CDR1 and CDR2: SGHDT and YYEEEE. V was clipped by 0 bases and J by 2 bases, with 18 bases between them. The CDR3 is 17 amino acids. CDR3 in DNA: TGTGCCAGCAGCTTGGCGATTGGGACACCCAGTCCCTACGAGCAGTACTTC. Protein: CASSLAIGTPSPYEQYF. Supplemented by reference TRBV5-6 and TRBJ2-7, the full variable domain reads DAGVTQSPTHLIKTRGQQVTLRCSPKSGHDTVSWYQQALGQGPQFIFQYYEEEERQRGNFPDRFSGHQFPNYSSELNVNALLLGDSALYLCASSLAIGTPSPYEQYFGPGTRLTVT.

This clone was seen only a few times. V is TRBV4-1 and J is TRBJ1-4; D might be TRBD1 (6 bases). With 3 bases removed from V and 6 bases from J, the gap between germline ends came to 11 bases. Per germline, CDR1 MGHRA and CDR2 YSYEKL. CDR3 size: 14 residues. The CDR3 DNA sequence: TGCGCCAGCAGCCAGGGGGGCGTTTATGAAAAACTGTTTTTT. It is translated as CASSQGGVYEKLFF.

This rearrangement joins TRBV7-2 to TRBJ2-7; no reliable D call. The germline gives CDR1 SGHTA, CDR2 FQGNSA. This CDR3 comprises 14 residues. V shed 5 bases and J shed 3 bases, with 14 bases lying between them. CDR3 amino acids: CASSVNFVGYEQYF. In DNA form, the CDR3 reads TGTGCCAGCAGCGTCAACTTCGTGGGCTACGAGCAGTACTTC.

The chain carries TRBV2 and TRBJ2-3; 11 nucleotides match TRBD2. The CDR3 is 15 residues long. The trim removed 6 bases at V and 1 base at J, leaving 3 bases unmatched. In germline, CDR1 is SNHLY, CDR2 FYNNEI. CDR3 DNA: TGTGCCAGCAGCCCACTAGCGGGGGGCACAGATACGCAGTATTTT. Encoded protein: CASSPLAGGTDTQYF.

The rearrangement links TRBV5-1 to TRBJ2-7; D unresolved. V lost 4 bases, J lost 0 bases, and 8 bases lay in between. The CDR3 runs 13 residues. Germline values: CDR1 SGHRS, CDR2 YFSETQ. The CDR3 protein is CASSPAYSYEQYF. The CDR3 DNA is TGCGCCAGCAGCCCCGCTTACTCCTACGAGCAGTACTTC. The full variable domain, with the rest looked up from reference TRBV5-1 and TRBJ2-7, is KAGVTQTPRYLIKTRGQQVTLSCSPISGHRSVSWYQQTPGQGLQFLFEYFSETQRNKGNFPGRFSGRQFSNSRSEMNVSTLELGDSALYLCASSPAYSYEQYFGPGTRLTVT.

The chain is built from TRBV4-1 and TRBJ1-2; D is undetermined. The germline V gene has CDR1 MGHRA and CDR2 YSYEKL. V was pared by 0 bases and J by 4 bases, with 12 bases between. The CDR3 consists of 15 residues. The CDR3 protein is CASSQDERKLYGYTF. The CDR3 DNA sequence: TGCGCCAGCAGCCAAGATGAGCGGAAACTCTATGGCTACACCTTC.

The chain couples TRBV5-4 to TRBJ2-6; tentatively, D is TRBD2 (5 bases). CDR1 SGHNT and CDR2 YYREEE come from the germline V gene (reference sequence). Trimming removed 10 bases at V and 1 base at J, with 15 bases between. The CDR3 totals 15 residues. The CDR3: CASRPPGSGANVLTF. The CDR3 coding sequence is TGTGCCTCCAGGCCCCCGGGATCTGGGGCCAACGTCCTGACTTTC. The complete variable domain, with remaining parts taken from reference TRBV5-4 and TRBJ2-6, reads ETGVTQSPTHLIKTRGQQVTLRCSSQSGHNTVSWYQQALGQGPQFIFQYYREEENGRGNFPPRFSGLQFPNYSSELNVNALELDDSALYLCASRPPGSGANVLTFGAGSRLTVL.

The chain recombines TRBV21-1 with TRBJ2-1; the table names TRBD1, a call not compared with the DNA. TRBV21-1 is labeled a pseudogene. This CDR3 has 20 residues. In DNA, the CDR3 is TGTGCCAGCAGCAACCATATGGGGGAGTACAGGGGAAAGGTCTACAATGAGCAGTTCTTC. It codes for CASSNHMGEYRGKVYNEQFF.

This chain links TRBV4-1 with TRBJ1-2; 9 bases line up with TRBD1. This CDR3 contains 15 residues. V shed 4 bases and J 4 bases; nucleotides not matched to a gene: 7. Germline V gene data show CDR1 as MGHRA and CDR2 as YSYEKL. The CDR3 is CASSRDREQGYGYTF. For the CDR3, the DNA is TGCGCCAGCAGCCGGGACAGGGAGCAAGGCTATGGCTACACCTTC.

CDR3 coding DNA: TGTGCCAGCAGCCAACCAGGGAGGAATTCACCCCTCCACTTT. As protein: CASSQPGRNSPLHF. The chain joins TRBV4-2 to TRBJ1-6, with D perhaps TRBD1 (5 bases). The CDR3 has 14 amino acids. CDR1 is LGHNA, CDR2 YNFKEQ, per germline. V lost 2 bases, J lost 7 bases, and 9 bases lay in between.

This chain links TRBV6-1 with TRBJ1-6, with TRBD1 matching 10 bases. Germline loops: CDR1 MNHNS, CDR2 SASEGT. J was trimmed by 7 bases and V by 2 bases; bases with no gene match: 11. The CDR3 loop spans 18 amino acids. The CDR3 region is CASSETLPGQGKNSPLHF. DNA for the CDR3: TGTGCCAGCAGTGAAACCCTGCCGGGACAGGGGAAGAATTCACCCCTCCACTTT.

The chain is built from TRBV10-3 and TRBJ2-2; no definite D call. Trimming removed 10 bases at V and 5 bases at J, with 14 bases between. The CDR3 sequence is 13 residues long. Looked up from germline, CDR1 is ENHRY and CDR2 is SYGVKD. The CDR3 DNA reads as TGTGCCACCAACCCTATATTTACCGGGGAGCTGTTTTTT. This sequence encodes CATNPIFTGELFF.

The chain employs TRBV2 and TRBJ1-4; 8 nucleotides agree with TRBD1. CDR3 length equals 14 residues. Trimming cost V 4 bases and J 8 bases; bases outside gene matches: 6. In germline, CDR1 is SNHLY, CDR2 FYNNEI. CDR3 amino acids: CASSGQGAAEKLFF. As DNA, the CDR3 is TGTGCCAGCAGTGGCCAGGGGGCGGCAGAAAAACTGTTTTTT.

V is TRBV7-2 and J is TRBJ1-1, with D uncertain. The CDR3 has 13 amino acids. V lost 4 bases, J lost 4 bases, and 10 bases lay in between. Germline CDR1 and CDR2: SGHTA and FQGNSA. The CDR3 DNA reads TGTGCCAGCAGCTCATTAGGGTCCACTGAAGCTTTCTTT. Protein product: CASSSLGSTEAFF.

The chain joins TRBV2 to TRBJ2-7; D is unresolved. CDR3 length equals 14 residues. Germline CDR1 SNHLY, CDR2 FYNNEI. V was shortened by 7 bases and J by 0 bases, with 13 bases between the two germline ends. For the CDR3, the DNA is TGTGCCAGCATAAGAGACACGAGCTCCTACGAGCAGTACTTC. Translated: CASIRDTSSYEQYF.

The chain uses TRBV7-9 and TRBJ2-1; D is possibly TRBD1 (6 bases). Germline values: CDR1 SEHNR, CDR2 FQNEAQ (reference sequence). V was trimmed by 5 bases and J by 7 bases, leaving 18 bases between them. The CDR3 has 15 residues. CDR3 loop: CASSPVYRVGNEQFF. CDR3 nucleotides: TGTGCCAGCAGCCCGGTATACAGGGTGGGGAATGAGCAGTTCTTC.

This sequence joins TRBV28 and TRBJ2-1; no reliable D call. Germline lookup yields CDR1 MDHEN and CDR2 SYDVKM. The CDR3 extends over 15 amino acids. V lost 3 bases and J 0 bases, leaving 9 bases between the germline ends. CDR3 sequence (DNA): TGTGCCAGCAGTTTTAGTGGCGGCTCCTACAATGAGCAGTTCTTC. This sequence encodes CASSFSGGSYNEQFF. Drawing the rest from reference TRBV28 and TRBJ2-1, the complete variable domain is DVKVTQSSRYLVKRTGEKVFLECVQDMDHENMFWYRQDPGLGLRLIYFSYDVKMKEKGDIPEGYSVSREKKERFSLILESASTNQTSMYLCASSFSGGSYNEQFFGPGTRLTVL.

This clone was picked up a small number of times. V usage is TRBV27 and J usage is TRBJ2-3; unclear D gene. The CDR3 length is 14 residues. Germline CDR1 reads MNHEY; CDR2 reads SMNVEV (reference sequence). V was pared by 8 bases and J by 0 bases, with 12 bases between. The CDR3 nucleotides are TGTGCCAGCGGGGTTGACGGTAGCACAGATACGCAGTATTTT. Amino acid sequence: CASGVDGSTDTQYF.

The chain carries TRBV28 and TRBJ1-1; D unclear. This CDR3 region has 16 residues. Germline V gives CDR1 MDHEN, CDR2 SYDVKM. With 4 bases removed from V and 0 bases from J, the gap between germline ends came to 15 bases. CDR3 bases: TGTGCCAGCAGTTACATTTTTACGGCCCTGAACACTGAAGCTTTCTTT. Translating gives CASSYIFTALNTEAFF.

V is TRBV7-3 and J is TRBJ1-2; weak D call: TRBD1 (6 bases). CDR3 length: 14 amino acids. Germline loops: CDR1 SGHTA, CDR2 FQGTGA. Trimming removed 5 bases at V and 6 bases at J, with 16 bases between. The CDR3 here is CASSDSQGSNGYTF. CDR3 DNA: TGTGCCAGCAGCGACTCACAGGGTTCGAATGGCTACACCTTC.

This clone occurred once. The rearrangement joins TRBV5-1 to TRBJ2-5; 7 bases fit TRBD1. The CDR3 consists of 15 residues. Looked up from germline, CDR1 is SGHRS and CDR2 is YFSETQ. The V segment lost 4 bases and the J segment 5 bases; nucleotides outside the gene matches: 11. The CDR3 sequence is CASSPVTGIKETQYF. CDR3 DNA: TGCGCCAGCAGCCCCGTGACAGGGATAAAGGAGACCCAGTACTTC.

The rearrangement links TRBV19 to TRBJ2-3; TRBD1 matches at 11 bases. The V gene end was trimmed by 0 bases and the J gene end by 6 bases; junction bases not matched to a gene: 11. Germline loops: CDR1 LNHDA, CDR2 SQIVND (reference sequence). The CDR3 extends over 18 amino acids. CDR3: CASSIDHPGTGGSDTQYF. CDR3 sequence (DNA): TGTGCCAGTAGTATAGACCACCCCGGGACAGGGGGTTCGGATACGCAGTATTTT.

This clone is labeled medium-sized. The rearrangement joins TRBV6-6 to TRBJ2-3, with D hard to call. Germline V gene data show CDR1 as MNHNY and CDR2 as SVGAGI (reference sequence). V lost 6 bases and J 8 bases, leaving 18 bases between the germline ends. This CDR3 has 14 amino acids. The CDR3 loop is CASSPNAGAVTQYF. The CDR3 DNA follows: TGTGCCAGCAGCCCGAATGCAGGCGCAGTTACGCAGTATTTT.

Only one count was recorded for this clone. J is TRBJ1-1 and V is TRBV5-4; possible D gene TRBD1, 5 bases. The CDR3 runs 14 residues. V gave up 3 bases and J gave up 0 bases, with 9 bases separating them. Germline CDR1 and CDR2: SGHNT and YYREEE (reference sequence). The CDR3 loop reads CASSWGRVNTEAFF. CDR3 DNA sequence: TGTGCCAGCAGCTGGGGACGGGTGAACACTGAAGCTTTCTTT. The full variable domain, rest sourced from reference TRBV5-4 and TRBJ1-1, is ETGVTQSPTHLIKTRGQQVTLRCSSQSGHNTVSWYQQALGQGPQFIFQYYREEENGRGNFPPRFSGLQFPNYSSELNVNALELDDSALYLCASSWGRVNTEAFFGQGTRLTVV.

The chain employs TRBV7-8 and TRBJ2-5; TRBD2 matches 13 bases. Trimming cost V 3 bases and J 7 bases; bases outside gene matches: 14. The CDR3 length is 18 residues. CDR1 is SGHVS, CDR2 FQNEAQ, per germline. CDR3 sequence: CASSFAGLAGAAGRTQYF. CDR3 in DNA: TGTGCCAGCAGCTTTGCCGGACTAGCGGGGGCCGCTGGGCGGACCCAGTACTTC.

This rearrangement joins TRBV28 to TRBJ1-1; D is unresolved. This CDR3 comprises 13 residues. The V end lost 5 bases, the J end lost 1 base, and 8 bases lay between the germline ends. CDR1 is MDHEN, CDR2 SYDVKM, per germline. Here the CDR3 DNA reads TGTGCCAGCAGTCCACCAGCGAACACTGAAGCTTTCTTT. Its translation: CASSPPANTEAFF.

The CDR3: CASSLGLGAETQYF. Written as DNA, the CDR3 is TGTGCCAGCAGCCTAGGACTCGGAGCGGAGACCCAGTACTTC. The V and J genes are TRBV7-2 and TRBJ2-5; possibly TRBD2 for D (5 bases). This CDR3 is 14 amino acids long. Germline-derived CDR1 and CDR2 are SGHTA and FQGNSA. V lost 5 bases to trimming and J lost 5 bases, with 15 bases between them.

The CDR3 sequence is CASGLGSWGDTQYF. CDR3 nucleotide sequence: TGTGCTAGTGGTTTGGGCAGCTGGGGAGATACGCAGTATTTT. This chain uses TRBV12-5 with TRBJ2-3; D ambiguous. Between the trimmed V and J ends, which lost 1 base and 5 bases, there was a span of 10 bases. The CDR3 length is 14 residues. CDR1 and CDR2 from the germline V gene are LGHNT and FRNRAP.

The J gene is TRBJ1-2, the V gene TRBV5-1; possibly TRBD1 for D (6 bases). Looked up from germline, CDR1 is SGHRS and CDR2 is YFSETQ. CDR3 length: 13 residues. Trimming took off 4 bases at V and 4 bases at J, with 11 bases between the two ends. This chain's CDR3 is CASSEDRRYGYTF. Here the CDR3 DNA reads TGCGCCAGCAGCGAAGACAGGCGCTATGGCTACACCTTC.

The rearrangement links TRBV5-1 to TRBJ2-3; the D gene could be TRBD1 or TRBD2 (5 bases each). Trimming pared 0 bases from V and 1 base from J, leaving 9 bases between. The CDR3 has 15 residues. CDR1 SGHRS and CDR2 YFSETQ come from the germline V gene. The CDR3 nucleotides read TGCGCCAGCAGCTTGGCGGGACGCCGCACAGATACGCAGTATTTT. Its protein is CASSLAGRRTDTQYF.